This TCR beta chain emerged from a study of T cells in Graves' hyperthyroidism and ophthalmopathy. For the study at large: At initial diagnosis, before any treatment had begun, peripheral blood was obtained. Whole-study results and caveats: Among clonotypes expanded in thyroid above 0.001, most were also found in blood.

TCR beta CDR3 regions were amplified from RNA transcripts. HTBI primers were the set used in a first-round RT-PCR of the TCR CDR3. One entry per CDR3 protein, called by TCRdb with MiXCR from the multiplex PCR reads. The table lists about 640,000 distinct CDR3 sequences, 20% to 25% of them singletons. The V and J ends lost 6 bases and 7 bases, in that order; junction bases with no gene match: 6. CDR3 length: 15 amino acids. Germline lookup yields CDR1 SGHTA and CDR2 FQGNSA. Only a few counts were recorded for this clonotype. Its antigen is unidentified. This TCR derives from a man aged 25-45 years with Graves' ophthalmopathy. This chain uses TRBV7-2 with TRBJ2-2; 12 bases map to TRBD1. What was sequenced was blood. The CDR3 protein is CASRPGQGANGELFF. The DNA for the CDR3 is TGTGCCAGCAGGCCGGGACAGGGGGCTAACGGGGAGCTGTTTTTT.